This T cell receptor (beta chain) was sequenced in a study of blood T cell repertoires in COVID-19. Study-wide context: The samples span acute and convalescent COVID-19 from the United States, Italy and Spain. In each case, the material was cDNA or gDNA derived from T cells, B-cell-depleted T cells, or PBMCs.

The repertoire was sequenced with immunoSEQ multiplex PCR; TCRdb's copy has only in-frame clones and lacks some. The table records 140,000 or so clones, approximately 87% of them present only once. This CDR3 contains 17 residues. The V gene lost 0 bases and the J gene lost 3 bases, with 11 bases spanning the gap. Germline CDR1 KGHDR, CDR2 SFDVKD. This receptor was taken from a woman between 50 and 59 years old with active or convalescent COVID-19. Sequenced material: peripheral blood. This sequence joins TRBV24-1 and TRBJ2-6, with D perhaps TRBD1 (6 bases). The CDR3 here is CATSDLYRACGANVLTF. The CDR3 bases are TGTGCCACCAGTGATTTGTACAGGGCTTGTGGGGCCAACGTCCTGACTTTC.